This T cell receptor (beta chain) was sequenced for a study of Ad26.COV2.S vaccination and SARS-CoV-2 variants. Study-level information: Recipients of Ad26.COV2.S got it intramuscularly, once or twice 56 days apart. Regarding the study as a whole: Reports say spike-specific CD8+ and CD4+ T cell responses covered substantial breadth after vaccination.

On this clone itself: The antigen is undetermined.

Sequencing was performed with immunoSEQ multiplex PCR; in TCRdb, only in-frame clones are kept and a portion is missing. The sample records approximately 500,000 clones, around nine tenths being singletons. Treatment in this sample: some 19 received Ad26.COV2.S at low or high dose, single or two shots; about five received placebo; per-sample allocation not given. Specimen acquisition occurred on day 63 following the initial vaccine or placebo injection. Germline-derived CDR1 and CDR2 are MNHEY and SVGEGT. The CDR3 covers 13 residues. Deletions cut 6 bases from V and 7 bases from J, with 15 bases between.

This chain joins TRBV6-2 or TRBV6-3 and TRBJ2-5; D is undetermined. The sample consisted of peripheral blood, taken in a trial of Ad26.COV2.S vaccine versus placebo. This TCR was recovered from a person aged 18 to 59 who received the Ad26.COV2.S COVID-19 vaccine or a placebo. Here the CDR3 reads CASSPATDGTQYF. Here the CDR3 DNA reads TGTGCCAGCAGCCCCGCGACCGACGGGACCCAGTACTTC.